This TCR beta chain came from a study of blood T cell repertoires in COVID-19. The wider study: The United States, Italy and Spain supplied acute and convalescent COVID-19 samples. Nucleic acid was either cDNA or gDNA, and it came from T cells, B-cell-depleted T cells, or PBMCs.

The CDR3 is 17 residues long. V lost 5 bases, J lost 9 bases, and 26 bases lay in between. The germline V gene has CDR1 SGHVS and CDR2 FNYEAQ. The method was immunoSEQ multiplex PCR; TCRdb's version includes in-frame clones alone and lacks a portion of them. The sample contains about 58,000 clones, more than 70% of which appear only once. The sequence was collected from a woman aged 50 to 60 with active or convalescent COVID-19. Sequencing used peripheral blood. This chain links TRBV7-6 with TRBJ2-1; perhaps TRBD2 as D (6 bases). In DNA form, the CDR3 reads TGTGCCAGCAGCCCTAGGACTATCCCCTACGCTTTGGGTGAGCAGTTCTTC. Protein product: CASSPRTIPYALGEQFF.